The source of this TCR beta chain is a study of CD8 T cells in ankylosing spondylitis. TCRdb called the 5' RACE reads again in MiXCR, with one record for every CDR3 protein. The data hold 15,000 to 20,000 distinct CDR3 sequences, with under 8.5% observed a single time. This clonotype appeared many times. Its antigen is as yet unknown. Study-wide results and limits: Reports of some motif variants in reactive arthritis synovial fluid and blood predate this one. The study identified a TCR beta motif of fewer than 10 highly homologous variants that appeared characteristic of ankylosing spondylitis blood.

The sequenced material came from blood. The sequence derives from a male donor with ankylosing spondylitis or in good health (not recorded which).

CDR3 in amino acids: CASSQATAGGLDTQYF. The CDR3 bases are TGTGCCAGCAGCCAGGCAACAGCAGGGGGCCTAGATACGCAGTATTTT. The chain is built from TRBV4-2 and TRBJ2-3, with 8 bases that match TRBD1. The junction had 10 bases not matched to a gene; V was cut back by 3 bases and J by 5 bases. CDR1 LGHNA and CDR2 YNFKEQ come from the germline V gene. The length of the CDR3 is 16 residues.